This entry is about one T cell receptor beta chain. Its antigen remains undetermined. No base quality values were provided; no much bigger clone lies one nucleotide off. The data were taken from a study of response to subunit inactivated influenza vaccine (dated by TCRdb to between 2017 and 2018). Background for the entire study: The study used deep quantitative T cell receptor repertoire profiling to track responses to a trivalent subunit inactivated influenza vaccine.

Beyond this particular receptor, the publication reports: It was suggested by the authors that each seasonal influenza vaccination may recruit only a limited number of new T cells.

Libraries were constructed by RT-PCR. These reads were obtained on an Illumina HiSeq 2500. TCRdb applied fastp at Q25 and MiXCR to the public reads, then kept only in-frame beta chains. Rows with a matching CDR3 protein are joined into one entry that keeps the most common DNA and genes. This sample has about 520,000 distinct CDR3 sequences in its table, and roughly 7.6% of those were observed once. The ten largest clones add up to about 12% of the sample. Trimmed from V: 6 bases; trimmed from J: 3 bases; junction bases lacking a gene match: 10. The cysteine opens and the phenylalanine closes a CDR3 of 16 amino acids. The only DNA kept is the CDR3, 48 bases in frame from the first base.

Recombination joined TRBV12-3 or TRBV12-4 with TRBJ2-1; the central 8 bases match TRBD2. The source of this sequence is a man aged 50 to 69 who received an inactivated influenza vaccine. Donor details come from another sample of the same person, matched by shared clones. The source material was PBMCs from blood, sampled approximately 25 months after vaccination. The DNA is as follows: TGTGCCAGCAGCACGCCGGGACTAGTTTTCTACAATGAGCAGTTCTTC. Its amino acids are CASSTPGLVFYNEQFF.